This T cell receptor beta chain is from a study of blood T cells in healthy people across ages. Across the study: Capture by template switching was about one barcoded beta molecule per two T cells.

Trimming took 0 bases from V and 4 from J, leaving 13 bases between them. The CDR3 loop spans 16 amino acids. The germline gives CDR1 SGDLS, CDR2 YYNGEE. Using a J-beta primer mix together with a sample-barcoded 5' primer, a second PCR was run for about 7 to 12 cycles. TCRdb re-called the 5' RACE reads with MiXCR, one entry per CDR3 protein. The repertoire holds about 580,000 distinct CDR3 sequences, with around 50% as singletons. This clonotype was seen a handful of times. The target antigen is unknown. Study-wide results and caveats: Age showed a roughly linear inverse relationship with TCR beta diversity per million T cells.

The clonotype was recovered from a man at least 80 years old in good health. V usage is TRBV9 and J usage is TRBJ2-2; D is possibly TRBD2 (6 bases). Sequencing was performed on blood. The CDR3 spells CASSVEWGGITGELFF. For the CDR3, the DNA is TGTGCCAGCAGCGTAGAGTGGGGAGGAATCACCGGGGAGCTGTTTTTT.